These 8 T cell receptor beta chains were all obtained from the same sample, sequenced in a study of blood T cell repertoires in COVID-19. Produced via immunoSEQ multiplex PCR; TCRdb's table is partial and in-frame only. The sample lists about 40,000 clones; about 80% were seen once. The source material was peripheral blood. The receptors here all came from a woman in her fifties or sixties with acute or convalescent COVID-19.

The gene calls are TRBV19 and TRBJ2-5; 8 bases align to TRBD1. The CDR3 is 12 amino acids. The trim removed 9 bases at V and 3 bases at J, leaving 3 bases unmatched. Germline lookup yields CDR1 LNHDA and CDR2 SQIVND (reference sequence). Written as DNA, the CDR3 is TGTGCCAGCTCGGGACAGGAAGAGACCCAGTACTTC. Translating gives CASSGQEETQYF.

The chain has TRBV3-1 (or the pseudogene TRBV3-2) and TRBJ2-5; D ambiguous. The CDR3 has 12 residues. Germline CDR1 and CDR2: LGHDT and YNNKEL (reference sequence). Deletions cut 4 bases from V and 0 bases from J, with 3 bases between. DNA of the CDR3: TGTGCCAGCAGCCCCAACCAAGAGACCCAGTACTTC. Protein product: CASSPNQETQYF.

The table lists this clone with a count of one. The rearrangement links TRBV7-9 to TRBJ1-1; 10 positions match TRBD1. V was pared by 5 bases and J by 6 bases, with 6 bases of the junction left unmatched. The CDR3 is made up of 14 amino acids. Germline CDR1 and CDR2: SEHNR and FQNEAQ (reference sequence). The CDR3 DNA reads as TGTGCCAGCAGCCCTCGACAGGGGGCCTCTGAAGCTTTCTTT. It encodes CASSPRQGASEAFF. The full variable domain, completed using reference TRBV7-9 and TRBJ1-1, is DTGVSQNPRHKITKRGQNVTFRCDPISEHNRLYWYRQTLGQGPEFLTYFQNEAQLEKSRLLSDRFSAERPKGSFSTLEIQRTEQGDSAMYLCASSPRQGASEAFFGQGTRLTVV.

This clone is labeled medium-sized. V is TRBV28 and J is TRBJ1-1; D is possibly TRBD1 (6 bases). V was cut by 3 bases and J by 5 bases, with 13 bases left in between. Germline V gene lookup returns CDR1 MDHEN and CDR2 SYDVKM. The CDR3 runs to 14 residues. CDR3 residues: CASSLVGGRTEAFF. DNA of the CDR3: TGTGCCAGCAGTTTGGTAGGGGGTAGGACTGAAGCTTTCTTT.

This clone was counted a few times. The genes are TRBV19 and TRBJ1-1; D uncertain. The CDR3 consists of 15 residues. Trimming took off 2 bases at V and 5 bases at J, with 15 bases between the two ends. The germline CDR1 and CDR2 sequences are LNHDA and SQIVND (reference sequence). DNA for the CDR3: TGTGCCAGTAGTATAAATTCTGGTTCGCGGACTGAAGCTTTCTTT. It encodes CASSINSGSRTEAFF.

The chain recombines TRBV3-1 (or the pseudogene TRBV3-2) with TRBJ2-5; 9 bases line up with TRBD2. V was pared by 0 bases and J by 7 bases, with 6 bases of the junction left unmatched. The CDR3 totals 15 residues. Germline CDR1 reads LGHDT; CDR2 reads YNNKEL (reference sequence). As DNA, the CDR3 is TGTGCCAGCAGCCAAGATAATCTAGCGGGGAGGACCCAGTACTTC. Residues: CASSQDNLAGRTQYF.

Sample share makes this clone medium-sized (0.01 to 0.1%). The gene calls are TRBV14 and TRBJ2-7, with D possibly being TRBD2 (5 bases). The CDR3 covers 13 residues. Germline assignment: CDR1 SGHDN and CDR2 FVKESK. Trimming removed 4 bases from V and 6 bases from J, with 13 bases in between. CDR3: CASSPQGGGEQYF. CDR3 DNA sequence: TGTGCCAGCAGCCCACAAGGAGGAGGCGAGCAGTACTTC.

The rearrangement uses TRBV30 and TRBJ1-1; D is ambiguous. The CDR3 is 13 amino acids. CDR1 GTSNPN and CDR2 SVGIG come from the germline V gene (reference sequence). Trimming removed 0 bases at V and 2 bases at J, with 7 bases between. In nucleotides, the CDR3 is TGTGCCTGGAGTGTCGGGGTAAACACTGAAGCTTTCTTT. The encoded protein is CAWSVGVNTEAFF.